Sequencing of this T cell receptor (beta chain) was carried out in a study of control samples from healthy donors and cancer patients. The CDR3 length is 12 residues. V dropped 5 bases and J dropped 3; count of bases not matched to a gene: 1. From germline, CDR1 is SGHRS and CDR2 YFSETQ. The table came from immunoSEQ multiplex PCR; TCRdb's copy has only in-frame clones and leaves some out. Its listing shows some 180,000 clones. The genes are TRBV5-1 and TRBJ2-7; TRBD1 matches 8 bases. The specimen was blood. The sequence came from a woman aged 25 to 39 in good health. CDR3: CASRGQGYEQYF. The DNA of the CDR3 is TGCGCCAGCAGAGGACAGGGCTACGAGCAGTACTTC.